The 6 T cell receptor beta chains given below trace back to one sample, sequenced in a study of blood T cell repertoires in COVID-19. Sequenced by immunoSEQ multiplex PCR; TCRdb stores in-frame clones only, minus some. The sample consists of fewer than 500,000 clones, approximately 90% of them appearing once. Sequencing was carried out using peripheral blood. Receptor source: a woman aged 25 to 39 with active or convalescent COVID-19.

A few counts support this clone. The V and J genes are TRBV6-4 and TRBJ1-4, with a possible D match to TRBD1 (5 bases). The CDR3 consists of 15 residues. Germline CDR1 is MRHNA and CDR2 is SNTAGT. Trimming stripped 0 bases from V and 4 bases from J, with 9 bases between. The CDR3 DNA sequence: TGTGCCAGCAGTGACTCAGCGGGGGATAATGAAAAACTGTTTTTT. Translation: CASSDSAGDNEKLFF.

CDR3 sequence reads: CASSPDGQATNQPQHF. The DNA for the CDR3 is TGCGCCAGCAGCCCGGACGGACAGGCAACGAATCAGCCCCAGCATTTT. The chain links TRBV5-1 to TRBJ1-5; 7 bases map to TRBD1. CDR3 length: 16 residues. Germline assignment: CDR1 SGHRS and CDR2 YFSETQ. Unmatched junction bases numbered 11, after V lost 4 bases and J lost 4 bases.

In the case of this clone: Different DNA sequences within this sample yield the same CDR3. The chain is built from TRBV5-1 and TRBJ1-4, with 7 bases aligning to TRBD1. Trimming took 0 bases from V and 0 from J; bases not matched to a gene: 2. From germline, CDR1 is SGHRS and CDR2 YFSETQ. The CDR3 extends over 16 amino acids. CDR3 amino acids: CASSLGGTATNEKLFF. For the CDR3, the DNA is TGCGCCAGCAGCTTGGGTGGGACAGCAACTAATGAAAAACTGTTTTTT.

The chain employs TRBV5-6 and TRBJ2-7, with D maybe TRBD1 (6 bases). This CDR3 spans 15 amino acids. Germline lookup yields CDR1 SGHDT and CDR2 YYEEEE. V gave up 2 bases and J gave up 7 bases, with 19 bases separating them. In nucleotides, the CDR3 is TGTGCCAGCAGCTTAAGACAGGCTCCCAGGGATGAGCAGTACTTC. This sequence encodes CASSLRQAPRDEQYF. The variable domain in full, with the rest retrieved from reference TRBV5-6 and TRBJ2-7, is DAGVTQSPTHLIKTRGQQVTLRCSPKSGHDTVSWYQQALGQGPQFIFQYYEEEERQRGNFPDRFSGHQFPNYSSELNVNALLLGDSALYLCASSLRQAPRDEQYFGPGTRLTVT.

This clone was counted a few times. The chain joins TRBV7-2 to TRBJ2-1; D gene unclear. CDR1 is SGHTA, CDR2 FQGNSA, per germline. The CDR3 spans 15 residues. V was clipped by 1 base and J by 4 bases, with 11 bases between them. The CDR3 DNA follows: TGTGCCAGCAGCTTAGTTAGCCTTTCTTACAATGAGCAGTTCTTC. This translates into CASSLVSLSYNEQFF.

This clone was detected once. J is TRBJ2-2 and V is TRBV2; tentative D call: TRBD2 (6 bases). Germline V CDR1 and CDR2: SNHLY, FYNNEI. Trimming pared 0 bases from V and 6 bases from J, leaving 8 bases between. The length of the CDR3 is 14 residues. The CDR3 region is CASSEAGGSGELFF. CDR3 bases: TGTGCCAGCAGTGAAGCGGGGGGATCCGGGGAGCTGTTTTTT.